This T cell receptor (beta chain) was sequenced in a study of T-cell reconstitution after alpha-beta-depleted transplantation in children. A TCRbeta library incorporating unique molecular identifiers was prepared. MiXCR was run by TCRdb on the PCR reads, yielding one entry per CDR3 protein. The data show around 120,000 distinct CDR3 sequences, 20% to 25% seen once. This clonotype showed up many times. This CDR3 is 14 amino acids long. From germline, CDR1 is SGHTA and CDR2 FQGNSA. The junction had 6 bases not matched to a gene; V was cut back by 3 bases and J by 5 bases. The receptor was isolated from a male patient between 2 and 10 years old who had a stem cell transplant for chronic granulomatous disease, so the T cells may come from the graft donor. Material: PBMCs, mostly from graft donor cells, obtained 180 days after TCRalphabeta/CD19-depleted stem cell transplant. V and J are TRBV7-2 and TRBJ2-7; 8 bases agree with TRBD2. For the CDR3, the DNA is TGTGCCAGCAGCTTTGTCAGCGGGAGAGACGAGCAGTACTTC. Its translation is CASSFVSGRDEQYF.